A selection of T cell receptor beta chains follows, all from one sample in a study of technical replicates of blood from a few donors. The data were produced by immunoSEQ multiplex PCR, yet TCRdb's version contains in-frame clones alone and is incomplete. The sample shows about 69,000 clones, around nine tenths of them seen only once. Material: PBMCs. These receptor sequences come from a human donor in good health. Some clones in this sample may be carry-over from other donors' samples. CDR3s include the opening cysteine and the closing phenylalanine or tryptophan. A D gene is named only where the DNA matches it firmly. A row's size may be missing; if present it is once, few, many or a size class.

clone size	J gene	D gene	V gene	CDR3 DNA	CDR3 protein
NA	TRBJ2-7	TRBD1	TRBV29-1	TGCAGCGTTGAGGGAGGGACAGGGACCTACGAGCAGTACTTC	CSVEGGTGTYEQYF
NA	TRBJ2-5	NA	TRBV7-2	TGTGCCAGCAGCTTAGTTAAGGGGCTGCGGGAGACCCAGTACTTC	CASSLVKGLRETQYF
NA	TRBJ2-1	NA	TRBV4-1	TGCGCCAGCAGCCAAGTATTTAGAACAGTAAACTACAATGAGCAGTTCTTC	CASSQVFRTVNYNEQFF
NA	TRBJ2-1	TRBD2	TRBV30	TGTGCCTGGAGTAAGACTAGCGGGAGTCGGAATGAGCAGTTCTTC	CAWSKTSGSRNEQFF
NA	TRBJ1-4	NA	TRBV29-1	TGCAGCGTTGAAGGGACAACAACTAATGAAAAACTGTTTTTT	CSVEGTTTNEKLFF
NA	TRBJ1-2	NA	TRBV4-2	TGTGCCAGCAGCCAAGATCCAGGCTCTAACTATGGCTACACCTTC	CASSQDPGSNYGYTF
NA	TRBJ1-6	NA	TRBV12-5	TGTGCTAGTGGTTTTGCTCCTGGGGCTTCACCCCTCCACTTT	CASGFAPGASPLHF
NA	TRBJ2-3	TRBD2	TRBV6-5	TGTGCCAGCGAACGATCCGGGGGGGCCGGAGATACGCAGTATTTT	CASERSGGAGDTQYF
NA	TRBJ2-3	TRBD2	TRBV7-6	TGTGCCAGCAGCTTAGTTACTAGCGGGGGCCGAGGCCGTACAGATACGCAGTATTTT	CASSLVTSGGRGRTDTQYF
NA	TRBJ2-5	TRBD2	TRBV29-1	TGCAGCGTTGAAGATCCAGCGGGGGGTGGGGAGACCCAGTACTTC	CSVEDPAGGGETQYF
NA	TRBJ1-3	NA	TRBV14	TGTGCCAGCAGCCTCAAAGAGGCTGTTATTGGAAACACCATATATTTT	CASSLKEAVIGNTIYF
NA	TRBJ2-3	TRBD2	TRBV7-6	TGTGCCAGCAGCAACGACCCGAGCGCGGGAGGCACAGATACGCAGTATTTT	CASSNDPSAGGTDTQYF
NA	TRBJ2-1	TRBD2	TRBV7-3	TGTGCCAGCAGCCCTGGGACTAGCGGGGATGAGCAGTTCTTC	CASSPGTSGDEQFF
once	TRBJ1-3	NA	TRBV5-6	TGTGCCAGCAGCTTGCACGGAGGGGGAAACACCATATATTTT	CASSLHGGGNTIYF
NA	TRBJ2-3	NA	TRBV6-5	TGTGCCAGCAGTTACTCTACTAGTTCAGATACGCAGTATTTT	CASSYSTSSDTQYF
NA	TRBJ2-1	NA	TRBV29-1	TGCAGCGCGGTAAGGACAGCTTTCATCTACAATGAGCAGTTCTTC	CSAVRTAFIYNEQFF
NA	TRBJ2-1	TRBD1	TRBV7-2	TGTGCCAGCAGTCTTACCTGGACAGGTTGGAATGAGCAGTTCTTC	CASSLTWTGWNEQFF
NA	TRBJ1-5	TRBD1	TRBV6-1	TGTGCCAGCAGTGGGACAGGGAGTCAGCCCCAGCATTTT	CASSGTGSQPQHF
NA	TRBJ2-1	TRBD2	TRBV7-2	TGTGCCAGCAGCTTGAAGACTAGCAGGTACAATGAGCAGTTCTTC	CASSLKTSRYNEQFF
NA	TRBJ2-1	NA	TRBV15	TGTGCCACCAGCAGAGACGCCCGCCCCCCGGAGTTCTTC	CATSRDARPPEFF
NA	TRBJ1-2	TRBD1	TRBV4-1	TGCGCCAGCAGCCACGCGGGACAGAACTATGGCTACACCTTC	CASSHAGQNYGYTF
NA	TRBJ2-7	NA	TRBV11-1	TGTGCCAGCAGCCGTGACAACTACGAGCAGTACTTC	CASSRDNYEQYF
once	TRBJ1-3	TRBD1	TRBV5-8	TGTGCCAGCAGGGACAGGGCCCGCCTATTTAACACCATATATTTT	CASRDRARLFNTIYF
once	TRBJ2-3	NA	TRBV7-2	TGTGCCAGCAGCTTTTCGAGCGATACGCAGTATTTT	CASSFSSDTQYF
NA	TRBJ2-1	NA	TRBV2	TGTGCCAGCAGCCAAAATGAGCAGTTCTTC	CASSQNEQFF
NA	TRBJ1-4	TRBD1	TRBV7-9	TGTGCCAGCAGCTTAGGACAGGGGTCGACTAATGAAAAACTGTTTTTT	CASSLGQGSTNEKLFF
once	TRBJ1-1	TRBD1	TRBV30	TGTGCCTGGAGGGGGACAGGGGATCAGCCGAACACTGAAGCTTTCTTT	CAWRGTGDQPNTEAFF
NA	TRBJ2-2	NA	TRBV4-1	TGCGCCAGCAGCCGCGAAGGGACACCGAACACCGGGGAGCTGTTTTTT	CASSREGTPNTGELFF
NA	TRBJ2-1	NA	TRBV11-1	TGTGCCAGCAGCCTAAGACGAGTGGGGACTCCCTACAATGAGCAGTTCTTC	CASSLRRVGTPYNEQFF
NA	TRBJ1-5	NA	TRBV4-2	TGTGCCAGCAGCCAAGATCGACAGGCGGACCAGCCCCAGCATTTT	CASSQDRQADQPQHF
NA	TRBJ2-7	TRBD1	TRBV19	TGTGCCAGTAGTCTCCAGGGGGTGGGAGCTGCCTACGAGCAGTACTTC	CASSLQGVGAAYEQYF
NA	TRBJ2-7	TRBD2	TRBV9	TGTGCCAGCAGCGTAGGCGGGAGTAGAGGGGAGGAGCAGTACTTC	CASSVGGSRGEEQYF
NA	TRBJ2-1	NA	TRBV23-1	TGCGCCAGCAGTCAATCGCCAGGGGACCGAGCCAATGAGCAGTTCTTC	CASSQSPGDRANEQFF
NA	TRBJ1-2	TRBD1	TRBV10-2	TGCGCCAGCAGTGGACAGGGTAATAACTATGGCTACACCTTC	CASSGQGNNYGYTF
NA	TRBJ2-3	TRBD2	TRBV2	TGTGCCAGCAAACTATGGACTAGCGGCACAGATACGCAGTATTTT	CASKLWTSGTDTQYF
NA	TRBJ2-7	NA	TRBV7-2	TGTGCCAGCAGCTCCCCAACCCGTCCCCAGGGAAAAAACTCCTACGAGCAGTACTTC	CASSSPTRPQGKNSYEQYF
NA	TRBJ2-1	TRBD1	TRBV27	TGTGCCAGCAGTTTAGGGACAGGGTTGAATGAGCAGTTCTTC	CASSLGTGLNEQFF
NA	TRBJ1-1	NA	TRBV10-3	TGTGCCATCAGTGTCAGGGGATCCGAAGCTTTCTTT	CAISVRGSEAFF
NA	TRBJ1-3	TRBD1	TRBV5-1	TGCGCCAGCAGCCCGGGACAGGGGCCTGGAAACACCATATATTTT	CASSPGQGPGNTIYF
NA	TRBJ1-1	TRBD1	TRBV7-2	TGTGCCAGCAGCTCCAGGGGGACGTCCACTGAAGCTTTCTTT	CASSSRGTSTEAFF
NA	TRBJ1-2	NA	TRBV14	TGTGCCAGCAGCCAAGATAGTCGCGGCTACACCTTC	CASSQDSRGYTF
NA	TRBJ1-6	NA	TRBV2	TGTGCCAGCCAAGCAGGGAAGGATTCACCCCTCCACTTT	CASQAGKDSPLHF
NA	TRBJ1-2	NA	TRBV7-2	TGTGCCAGCAGCTTAGGGACAACCCTCTTGAGGGGCTACACCTTC	CASSLGTTLLRGYTF
NA	TRBJ2-1	TRBD2	TRBV5-1	TGCGCCAGCAGCGGGGGACTAGCGACCTACAATGAGCAGTTCTTC	CASSGGLATYNEQFF
NA	TRBJ2-7	NA	TRBV10-3	TGTGCCATCAGCGGTTCCCCCTACGAGCAGTACTTC	CAISGSPYEQYF